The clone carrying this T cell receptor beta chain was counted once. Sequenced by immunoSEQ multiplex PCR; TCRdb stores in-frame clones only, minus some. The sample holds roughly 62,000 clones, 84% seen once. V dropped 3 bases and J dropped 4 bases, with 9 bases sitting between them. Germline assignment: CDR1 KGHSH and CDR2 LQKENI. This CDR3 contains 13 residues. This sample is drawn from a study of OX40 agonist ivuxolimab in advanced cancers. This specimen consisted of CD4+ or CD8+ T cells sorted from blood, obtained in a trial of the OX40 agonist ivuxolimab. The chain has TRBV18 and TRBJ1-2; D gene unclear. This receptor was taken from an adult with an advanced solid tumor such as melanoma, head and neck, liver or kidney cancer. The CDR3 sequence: CASSPDEGYGYTF. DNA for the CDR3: TGTGCCAGCTCACCTGACGAGGGCTATGGCTACACCTTC.